This T cell receptor beta chain was retrieved from a study of OX40 agonist ivuxolimab in advanced cancers. On the study more broadly: Melanoma, hepatocellular carcinoma, head and neck or renal cell cancer occurred in dose-escalation patients. Patients were 82.7% male with ages about 23 to 80, mean about 65.

Findings of the study overall: Low normalized clonal expansion also occurred in some nonresponding patients.

A note on this clone: The antigen remains undetermined.

Profiled with immunoSEQ multiplex PCR; TCRdb holds only in-frame clones, not every one. The data hold about 41,000 clones, with 80% observed a single time. The sample here was CD4+ or CD8+ T cells sorted from blood, taken in a trial of the OX40 agonist ivuxolimab. This clonotype originated in an adult with an advanced solid tumor such as melanoma, head and neck, liver or kidney cancer.

DNA for the CDR3: TGTGCCAGCTCACCATCGAGCGGCTTATTAAATGAGCAGTTCTTC. As protein: CASSPSSGLLNEQFF. V usage is TRBV18 and J usage is TRBJ2-1; tentative D call: TRBD2 (5 bases). The V and J ends lost 2 bases and 7 bases respectively, with 15 bases between them. The CDR3 contains 15 residues. CDR1 and CDR2 from the germline V gene are KGHSH and LQKENI.